This TCR beta chain was observed in a study of T-cell reconstitution after alpha-beta-depleted transplantation in children. Study conclusions and caveats: One year post-transplant, T-cell counts and diversity were largely derived from T cells produced anew.

V was shortened by 7 bases and J by 0 bases, with 12 bases between the two germline ends. Germline V lookup: CDR1 WSHSY, CDR2 SAAADI. The CDR3 extends over 15 amino acids. For TCRbeta, the library was prepared with unique molecular identifiers. TCRdb redid the calling of the PCR reads with MiXCR, one entry per CDR3 protein. The repertoire holds 700,000 to 950,000 distinct CDR3 sequences, approximately 15% seen once, with around 5% in the top ten. Ten or more counts support this clonotype. The target antigen is unknown. This TCR came from a male patient younger than 18 who had a stem cell transplant for acute lymphoblastic leukemia, so the T cells may come from the graft donor. The sequenced sample was PBMCs, mostly from graft donor cells, obtained 360 days after TCRalphabeta/CD19-depleted stem cell transplant. The V gene is TRBV10-2, the J gene TRBJ2-2; tentative D call: TRBD1 (6 bases). The CDR3 reads CASKHGTPNTGELFF. The CDR3 nucleotides are TGCGCCAGCAAACACGGGACACCGAACACCGGGGAGCTGTTTTTT.